This T cell receptor beta chain emerged from a study of blood T cell repertoires in COVID-19. The wider study: Collection of acute and convalescent COVID-19 samples took place in the United States, Italy and Spain.

Unmatched junction bases numbered 6, after V lost 4 bases and J lost 0 bases. Per the germline V gene, CDR1 is SEHNR and CDR2 is FQNEAQ (reference sequence). This CDR3 has 16 amino acids. Authors' methods: Reference gene primer amplification yielded estimated nucleated cell counts. The data were produced by immunoSEQ multiplex PCR, yet TCRdb's version contains in-frame clones alone and is incomplete. That table furnishes V, J and clone size, whereas the DNA furnished D and trimming. The sample records 120,000 to 150,000 clones, more than 70% being singletons. This clone was seen more than once but under ten times.

The chain carries TRBV7-9 and TRBJ1-3; TRBD1 agrees at 7 bases. The TCR sequence derives from a woman in her forties or fifties with acute or convalescent COVID-19. Sequences were obtained from peripheral blood. The DNA of the CDR3 is TGTGCCAGCAGCTCACAGGGGACCCACTCTGGAAACACCATATATTTT. Its protein product is CASSSQGTHSGNTIYF.